One and the same sample provided the 14 T cell receptor beta chains below, sequenced in a study of CD8+ T cells in alopecia areata. Following RNA extraction, reverse transcription yielded cDNA that acted as the sequencing template. The protocol was immunoSEQ multiplex PCR, while the TCRdb copy is restricted to in-frame clones and leaves out a portion. The table shows about 11,000 clones, with 61% occurring only once. In alopecia areata patients, both lesional scalp punch biopsies and peripheral blood were collected. The sample consisted of skin. The receptors stem from a human donor with alopecia areata.

The CDR3, as DNA: TGCAGCGTTCGAGTGGTGAGGGGGGCCACTAATGAAAAACTGTTTTTT. Translated, it gives CSVRVVRGATNEKLFF. V and J are TRBV29-1 and TRBJ1-4, with D possibly being TRBD1 (6 bases). Trimming took off 5 bases at V and 2 bases at J, with 18 bases between the two ends. The CDR3 sequence is 16 residues long. CDR1 and CDR2 from the germline V gene are SQVTM and ANQGSEA.

This clone was detected only once. The CDR3 bases are TGTGCCAGTGATGGATGGGCTAGCGGGAACACCGGGGAGCTGTTTTTT. It specifies CASDGWASGNTGELFF. The V and J genes are TRBV19 and TRBJ2-2; 7 nucleotides align to TRBD2. The CDR3 spans 16 residues. CDR1 and CDR2 (germline): LNHDA, SQIVND (reference sequence). J was trimmed by 1 base and V by 8 bases; bases with no gene match: 10.

V usage is TRBV11-1 and J usage is TRBJ1-6; perhaps TRBD1 as D (5 bases). CDR3 length: 14 residues. Trimming took 2 bases from V and 10 from J, leaving 12 bases between them. Germline CDR1 SGHAT, CDR2 FQDESV (reference sequence). The CDR3 region is CASSLPVSGSPLHF. In DNA form, the CDR3 reads TGTGCCAGCAGCTTACCGGTGTCAGGGTCACCCCTCCACTTT.

This sequence joins TRBV6-5 and TRBJ1-3; 8 positions agree with TRBD1. The germline V gene has CDR1 MNHEY and CDR2 SVGAGI. V was pared by 9 bases and J by 8 bases, with 0 bases of the junction left unmatched. The CDR3 spans 10 residues. This CDR3 is CARDRDTIYF. Here the CDR3 DNA reads TGTGCCAGGGACAGGGACACCATATATTTT.

The rearrangement uses TRBV15 and TRBJ2-2, with 14 bases fitting TRBD2. Germline CDR1 LNHNV, CDR2 YYDKDF (reference sequence). This CDR3 has 18 amino acids. V lost 0 bases to trimming and J lost 8 bases; unmatched junction nucleotides: 8. CDR3 nucleotide sequence: TGTGCCACCAGCAGAGAGACGGGACTAGCGGGAGTTGTTGGGGAGCTGTTTTTT. This encodes CATSRETGLAGVVGELFF.

The chain couples TRBV6-5 to TRBJ1-1; D unresolved. The CDR3 runs to 13 residues. Trimming stripped 2 bases from V and 6 bases from J, with 10 bases between. CDR1 and CDR2 (germline): MNHEY, SVGAGI. CDR3 nucleotides: TGTGCCAGCAGTTACGAGCGGAGGGCTGAAGCTTTCTTT. This gives the protein CASSYERRAEAFF.

This chain joins TRBV5-6 and TRBJ2-3, with D maybe TRBD2 (6 bases). Germline V CDR1 and CDR2: SGHDT, YYEEEE. The CDR3 is 15 amino acids. With 3 bases removed from V and 2 bases from J, the gap between germline ends came to 13 bases. CDR3 sequence: CASSSWRGLTDTQYF. The CDR3 DNA is TGTGCCAGCAGCTCTTGGCGGGGACTCACAGATACGCAGTATTTT.

The chain couples TRBV9 to TRBJ1-2; D ambiguous. Trimming removed 0 bases from V and 4 bases from J, with 7 bases in between. The V gene's germline CDR1 is SGDLS and CDR2 YYNGEE. The CDR3 is made up of 13 amino acids. CDR3 coding DNA: TGTGCCAGCAGCGTAGACACAGCCTATGGCTACACCTTC. Its protein is CASSVDTAYGYTF.

Written as DNA, the CDR3 is TGTGCCAGCAGCTCCAAGCGGGGGACCCAAGGCATTCAGTACTTC. Protein product: CASSSKRGTQGIQYF. This chain uses TRBV7-8 with TRBJ2-4; 8 bases are a match to TRBD2. J gave up 9 bases and V 4 bases, and 11 bases lay outside the gene matches. Germline V lookup: CDR1 SGHVS, CDR2 FQNEAQ. The CDR3 has 15 residues. The full variable domain, its missing parts supplied by reference TRBV7-8 and TRBJ2-4, is GAGVSQSPRYKVAKRGQDVALRCDPISGHVSLFWYQQALGQGPEFLTYFQNEAQLDKSGLPSDRFFAERPEGSVSTLKIQRTQQEDSAVYLCASSSKRGTQGIQYFGAGTRLSVL.

J is TRBJ2-7 and V is TRBV6-5; D is unclear. Trimming removed 4 bases at V and 3 bases at J, with 7 bases between. This CDR3 contains 12 residues. Germline assignment: CDR1 MNHEY and CDR2 SVGAGI. CDR3 coding DNA: TGTGCCAGCAGTTCGCAGAACTACGAGCAGTACTTC. Amino acid sequence: CASSSQNYEQYF.

This clone is termed medium-sized. J is TRBJ2-2 and V is TRBV19; D uncertain. The germline CDR1 and CDR2 sequences are LNHDA and SQIVND (reference sequence). V lost 3 bases and J 3 bases, leaving 14 bases between the germline ends. The CDR3 is 16 amino acids. The CDR3 region is CASSIPQAQDTGELFF. The CDR3 DNA is TGTGCCAGTAGTATCCCCCAGGCCCAGGACACCGGGGAGCTGTTTTTT.

J is TRBJ2-7 and V is TRBV10-3; 12 bases are a match to TRBD1. This CDR3 comprises 14 residues. The ends lost 11 bases at V and 1 base at J; junction bases unmatched: 6. Germline assignment: CDR1 ENHRY and CDR2 SYGVKD. DNA for the CDR3: TGTGCCTCGGGACAGGGGGCATCTTCCTACGAGCAGTACTTC. Translating it yields CASGQGASSYEQYF.

In its sample, this clone was seen a few times. The gene calls are TRBV6-6 and TRBJ1-5, with D possibly matching TRBD1 (5 bases). Germline V gene sequence: CDR1 MNHNY, CDR2 SVGAGI (reference sequence). The ends were cut back, 6 bases at V and 1 base at J, with 13 bases in the middle. The CDR3 has 15 amino acids. The CDR3 region is CASSRDGSSNQPQHF. The DNA for the CDR3 is TGTGCCAGCAGCCGGGACGGATCCAGCAATCAGCCCCAGCATTTT.

The chain combines TRBV6-5 with TRBJ2-1; 7 positions match TRBD2. This CDR3 region has 13 residues. Per germline, CDR1 MNHEY and CDR2 SVGAGI. Trimming cost V 0 bases and J 10 bases; bases outside gene matches: 3. The CDR3 protein is CASSYSGGWEQFF. CDR3 nucleotide sequence: TGTGCCAGCAGTTACTCGGGGGGGTGGGAGCAGTTCTTC.